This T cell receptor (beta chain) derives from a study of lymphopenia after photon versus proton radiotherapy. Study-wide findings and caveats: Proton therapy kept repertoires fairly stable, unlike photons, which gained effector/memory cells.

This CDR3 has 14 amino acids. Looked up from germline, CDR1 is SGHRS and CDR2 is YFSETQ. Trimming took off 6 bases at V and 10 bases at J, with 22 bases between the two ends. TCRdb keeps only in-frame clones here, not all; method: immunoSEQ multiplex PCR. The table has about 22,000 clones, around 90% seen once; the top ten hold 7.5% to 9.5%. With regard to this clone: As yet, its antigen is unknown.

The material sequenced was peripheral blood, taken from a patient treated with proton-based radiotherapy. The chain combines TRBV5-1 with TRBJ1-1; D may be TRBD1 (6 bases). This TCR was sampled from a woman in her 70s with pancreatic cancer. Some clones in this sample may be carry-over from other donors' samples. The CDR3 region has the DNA TGCGCCAGCAAGCTCTCGGGGGATCAGGACAGAGCTTTCTTT. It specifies CASKLSGDQDRAFF. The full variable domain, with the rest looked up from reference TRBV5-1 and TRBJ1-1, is KAGVTQTPRYLIKTRGQQVTLSCSPISGHRSVSWYQQTPGQGLQFLFEYFSETQRNKGNFPGRFSGRQFSNSRSEMNVSTLELGDSALYLCASKLSGDQDRAFFGQGTRLTVV.